The 18 T cell receptor beta chains presented below share a single source sample, sequenced in a study of T cell responses to AZD1222 COVID-19 vaccine. TCRdb's copy holds only in-frame clones and misses some; the assay was immunoSEQ multiplex PCR. The data show approximately 180,000 clones, approximately 95% seen once. The specimen comprised peripheral blood, sampled 28 days after the second dose of the MenACWY control vaccine. Every receptor here comes from an adult who received the MenACWY meningococcal vaccine as a control.

V usage is TRBV6-5 and J usage is TRBJ1-2; D gene uncertain. Trimming shortened V by 8 bases and J by 4 bases, and 8 bases separated the two germline ends. This CDR3 is 11 amino acids long. Germline V gene data show CDR1 as MNHEY and CDR2 as SVGAGI. CDR3 sequence: CASSPSYGYTF. DNA of the CDR3: TGTGCCAGCTCGCCGTCCTATGGCTACACCTTC.

J is TRBJ1-6 and V is TRBV7-2, with a tentative D call TRBD1 (5 bases). The V and J ends lost 5 bases and 3 bases respectively, with 14 bases between them. The CDR3 consists of 16 residues. Germline V gene sequence: CDR1 SGHTA, CDR2 FQGNSA. The DNA for the CDR3 is TGTGCCAGCAGCAAGGGGTTAGCCCTCTATAATTCACCCCTCCACTTT. Translating it yields CASSKGLALYNSPLHF.

The chain combines TRBV6-2 or TRBV6-3 with TRBJ1-2, with D hard to call. V lost 2 bases to trimming and J lost 0 bases, with 13 bases between them. Looked up from germline, CDR1 is MNHEY and CDR2 is SVGEGT. The CDR3 totals 16 residues. CDR3 amino acids: CASSYRAVPANYGYTF. CDR3 sequence (DNA): TGTGCCAGCAGTTACCGGGCAGTTCCTGCTAACTATGGCTACACCTTC.

V gene TRBV5-1 combines with J gene TRBJ1-4; 8 bases align to TRBD1. The CDR3 consists of 16 residues. The germline gives CDR1 SGHRS, CDR2 YFSETQ. Losses at the gene ends were 3 bases for V and 2 bases for J; bases not matched to a gene: 6. The CDR3 sequence is CASSSDRQGTNEKLFF. The CDR3 DNA follows: TGCGCCAGCAGCTCAGATCGACAGGGGACTAATGAAAAACTGTTTTTT.

This rearrangement joins TRBV7-2 to TRBJ2-7, with 13 bases aligning to TRBD2. The CDR3 extends over 14 amino acids. CDR1 is SGHTA, CDR2 FQGNSA, per germline. Losses at the gene ends were 5 bases for V and 4 bases for J; bases not matched to a gene: 2. In DNA form, the CDR3 reads TGTGCCAGCAGCCGGACTAGCGGGGGATACGAGCAGTACTTC. It encodes CASSRTSGGYEQYF.

J is TRBJ1-1 and V is TRBV12-3 or TRBV12-4; D perhaps matches TRBD1 (5 bases). There are 13 residues in the CDR3. V gave up 5 bases and J gave up 5 bases, with 12 bases separating them. The CDR3 bases are TGTGCCAGCAGTAAGACAGAGAGTACTGAAGCTTTCTTT. Residues: CASSKTESTEAFF.

The chain couples TRBV12-3 or TRBV12-4 to TRBJ2-5; no clear D gene. The CDR3 is 12 residues long. Trimming took 5 bases from V and 7 from J, leaving 11 bases between them. The CDR3 coding sequence is TGTGCCAGCAGTCCCCCGGTCGGGACCCAGTACTTC. As protein: CASSPPVGTQYF.

The genes are TRBV6-5 and TRBJ1-6, with 7 positions matching TRBD1. The J segment lost 5 bases and the V segment lost 5 bases, leaving 6 bases of the junction unmatched. The CDR3 runs to 15 residues. The germline V gene encodes CDR1 MNHEY and CDR2 SVGAGI. This CDR3 is CASSLRDRNNSPLHF. The CDR3 bases are TGTGCCAGCAGTCTGCGGGACAGAAATAATTCACCCCTCCACTTT.

This chain uses TRBV5-1 with TRBJ2-3, with 8 bases fitting TRBD1. Germline CDR1 reads SGHRS; CDR2 reads YFSETQ. V was clipped by 4 bases and J by 6 bases; unmatched bases: 4. The CDR3 spans 13 residues. CDR3 loop: CASSLDRADTQYF. The CDR3 region has the DNA TGCGCCAGCAGCCTGGACAGGGCCGATACGCAGTATTTT.

This chain uses TRBV9 with TRBJ1-3; 9 bases match TRBD1. Germline values: CDR1 SGDLS, CDR2 YYNGEE. V was clipped by 2 bases and J by 2 bases; unmatched bases: 5. The CDR3 has 16 residues. CDR3 nucleotide sequence: TGTGCCAGCAGCGTCGGGACAGGGCAAGCTGGAAACACCATATATTTT. Translated: CASSVGTGQAGNTIYF.

The gene calls are TRBV2 and TRBJ1-1; D uncertain. The germline V gene encodes CDR1 SNHLY and CDR2 FYNNEI. This CDR3 comprises 15 residues. The CDR3 DNA follows: TGTGCTGTCGAAGTCGGCAGACCCCCGACCACTGAAGCTTTCTTT. Protein sequence: CAVEVGRPPTTEAFF.

The chain carries TRBV4-2 and TRBJ2-3; 8 bases line up with TRBD2. Unmatched junction bases numbered 5, after V lost 0 bases and J lost 0 bases. The CDR3 runs 17 residues. CDR1 LGHNA and CDR2 YNFKEQ come from the germline V gene. CDR3 DNA: TGTGCCAGCAGCCAAGATTCCCAGCGGGGGAGCACAGATACGCAGTATTTT. Its protein product is CASSQDSQRGSTDTQYF.

The chain couples TRBV6-5 to TRBJ1-1; D is unresolved. The CDR3 covers 14 residues. Trimming removed 8 bases from V and 0 bases from J, with 13 bases in between. CDR1 MNHEY and CDR2 SVGAGI come from the germline V gene. CDR3 nucleotides: TGTGCCAGCCTAGGGTGGCCCATGAACACTGAAGCTTTCTTT. Protein sequence: CASLGWPMNTEAFF.

With respect to this clone: At one end the junction does not follow the germline gene, possibly because of a read error. This chain links TRBV3-1 (or the pseudogene TRBV3-2) with TRBJ2-5; 11 bases agree with TRBD1. The CDR3 totals 11 residues. Germline V gene lookup returns CDR1 LGHDT and CDR2 YNNKEL (reference sequence). In DNA form, the CDR3 reads TGTGCCAGCAGCCGGTTGGGACAGGGGGACTTC. This codes for CASSRLGQGDF.

This clone was recorded once. The CDR3, as DNA: TGTGCCAGCAGTTACCAGTACACAGATACGCAGTATTTT. Translating it yields CASSYQYTDTQYF. The chain has TRBV6-2 or TRBV6-3 and TRBJ2-3; D is uncertain. CDR3 size: 13 residues. With 2 bases removed from V and 2 bases from J, the gap between germline ends came to 5 bases. The germline V gene encodes CDR1 MNHEY and CDR2 SVGEGT.

The chain uses TRBV12-3 or TRBV12-4 and TRBJ1-5; D call uncertain. The CDR3 is 13 amino acids. The V gene lost 3 bases and the J gene lost 4 bases, with 7 bases spanning the gap. The chain's CDR3 is CASSFAYNQPQHF. The CDR3, as DNA: TGTGCCAGCAGTTTTGCCTATAATCAGCCCCAGCATTTT.

The CDR3 here is CSVAARGGRTSTDTQYF. Here the CDR3 DNA reads TGCAGCGTTGCCGCCCGCGGGGGGAGAACTAGCACAGATACGCAGTATTTT. V gene TRBV29-1 combines with J gene TRBJ2-3; 8 bases line up with TRBD2. The germline gives CDR1 SQVTM, CDR2 ANQGSEA. The trim removed 4 bases at V and 0 bases at J, leaving 12 bases unmatched. The CDR3 spans 17 residues.

The rearrangement links TRBV28 to TRBJ1-2; possibly TRBD1 for D (5 bases). V lost 6 bases and J 3 bases, leaving 11 bases between the germline ends. CDR1 is MDHEN and CDR2 is SYDVKM in the germline V gene. The CDR3 covers 13 residues. CDR3 region: CASRGPLDYGYTF. CDR3 DNA sequence: TGTGCCAGCAGGGGACCCTTAGACTATGGCTACACCTTC.